This TCR beta chain derives from a study of control samples from healthy donors and cancer patients. Libraries were prepared by immunoSEQ multiplex PCR; TCRdb keeps only in-frame clonotypes and omits some of them. The sample lists some 100,000 clones; 70% to 90% were seen once. V lost 1 base and J lost 5, with 11 bases in between. Per germline, CDR1 LGHDT and CDR2 YNNKEL (reference sequence). CDR3 length: 15 amino acids. This clone was counted a single time. This chain connects TRBV3-1 (or the pseudogene TRBV3-2) to TRBJ1-4, with D perhaps matching TRBD1 (6 bases). This TCR was sampled from a man aged 25 to 40 in good health. The sequenced sample consisted of blood. In nucleotides, the CDR3 is TGTGCCAGCAGCCAAGGGACAGAAGAAAATGAAAAACTGTTTTTT. It encodes CASSQGTEENEKLFF.